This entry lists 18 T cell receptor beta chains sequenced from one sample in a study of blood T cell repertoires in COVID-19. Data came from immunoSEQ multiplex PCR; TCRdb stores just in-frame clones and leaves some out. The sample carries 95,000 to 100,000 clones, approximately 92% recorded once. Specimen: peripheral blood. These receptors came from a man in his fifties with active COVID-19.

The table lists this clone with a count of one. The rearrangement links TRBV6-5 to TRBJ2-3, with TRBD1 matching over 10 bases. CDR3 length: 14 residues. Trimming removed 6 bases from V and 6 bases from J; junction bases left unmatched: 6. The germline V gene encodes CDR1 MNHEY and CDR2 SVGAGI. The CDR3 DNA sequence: TGTGCCAGCAGCCCCGACAGGGGGCCTGATACGCAGTATTTT. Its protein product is CASSPDRGPDTQYF.

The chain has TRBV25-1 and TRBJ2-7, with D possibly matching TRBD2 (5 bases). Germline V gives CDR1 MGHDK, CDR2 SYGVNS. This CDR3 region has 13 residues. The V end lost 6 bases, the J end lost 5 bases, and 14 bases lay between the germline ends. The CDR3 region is CASSRSGNHEQYF. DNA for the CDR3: TGTGCCAGCAGCCGGTCCGGGAACCACGAGCAGTACTTC.

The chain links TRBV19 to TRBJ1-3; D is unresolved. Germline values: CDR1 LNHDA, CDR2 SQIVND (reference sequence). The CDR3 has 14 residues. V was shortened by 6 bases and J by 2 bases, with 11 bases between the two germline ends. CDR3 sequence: CASSLETAGNTIYF. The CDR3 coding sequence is TGTGCCAGTAGCCTGGAGACTGCTGGAAACACCATATATTTT.

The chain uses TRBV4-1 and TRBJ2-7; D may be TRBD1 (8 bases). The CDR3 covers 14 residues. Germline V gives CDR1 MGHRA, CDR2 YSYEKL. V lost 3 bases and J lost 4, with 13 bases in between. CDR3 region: CASSQIQGGYEQYF. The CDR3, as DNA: TGCGCCAGCAGCCAGATACAGGGGGGGTACGAGCAGTACTTC.

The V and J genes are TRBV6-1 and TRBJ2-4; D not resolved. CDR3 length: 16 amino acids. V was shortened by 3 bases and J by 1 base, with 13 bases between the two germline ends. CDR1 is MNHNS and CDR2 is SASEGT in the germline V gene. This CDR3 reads CASSDPYANAKNIQYF. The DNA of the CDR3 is TGTGCCAGCAGTGATCCCTACGCGAATGCCAAAAACATTCAGTACTTC.

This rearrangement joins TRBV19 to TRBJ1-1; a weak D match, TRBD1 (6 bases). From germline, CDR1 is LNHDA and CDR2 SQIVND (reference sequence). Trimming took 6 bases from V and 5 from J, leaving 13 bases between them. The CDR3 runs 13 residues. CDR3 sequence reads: CASSRVDRTEAFF. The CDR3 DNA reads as TGTGCCAGTAGCAGAGTGGACAGAACTGAAGCTTTCTTT.

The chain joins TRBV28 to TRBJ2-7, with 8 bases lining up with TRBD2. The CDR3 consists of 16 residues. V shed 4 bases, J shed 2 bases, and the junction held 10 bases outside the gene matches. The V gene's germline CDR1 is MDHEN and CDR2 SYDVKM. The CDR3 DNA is TGTGCCAGCAGTTCTTTCGGGACTAGTCCTCCCTACGAGCAGTACTTC. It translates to CASSSFGTSPPYEQYF. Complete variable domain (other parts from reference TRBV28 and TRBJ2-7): DVKVTQSSRYLVKRTGEKVFLECVQDMDHENMFWYRQDPGLGLRLIYFSYDVKMKEKGDIPEGYSVSREKKERFSLILESASTNQTSMYLCASSSFGTSPPYEQYFGPGTRLTVT.

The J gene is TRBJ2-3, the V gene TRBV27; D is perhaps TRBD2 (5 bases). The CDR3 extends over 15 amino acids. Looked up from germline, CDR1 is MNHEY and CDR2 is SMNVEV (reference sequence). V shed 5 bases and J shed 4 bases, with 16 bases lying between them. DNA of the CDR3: TGTGCCAGCAGTCCCACTTGGGAGCGGTCAGATACGCAGTATTTT. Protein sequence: CASSPTWERSDTQYF.

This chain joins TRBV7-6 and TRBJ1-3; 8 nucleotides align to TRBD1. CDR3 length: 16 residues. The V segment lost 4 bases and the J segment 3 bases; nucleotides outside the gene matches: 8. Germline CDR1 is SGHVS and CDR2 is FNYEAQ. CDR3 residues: CASSSPTGGSGNTIYF. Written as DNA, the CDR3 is TGTGCCAGCAGCTCCCCAACAGGGGGTAGTGGAAACACCATATATTTT.

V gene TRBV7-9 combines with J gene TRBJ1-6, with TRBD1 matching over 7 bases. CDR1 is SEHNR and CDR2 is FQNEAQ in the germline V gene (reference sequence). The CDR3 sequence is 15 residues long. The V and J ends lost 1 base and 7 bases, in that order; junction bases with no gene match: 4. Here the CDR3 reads CASSLDVQGNSPLHF. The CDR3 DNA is TGTGCCAGCAGCTTAGATGTACAGGGGAATTCACCCCTCCACTTT.

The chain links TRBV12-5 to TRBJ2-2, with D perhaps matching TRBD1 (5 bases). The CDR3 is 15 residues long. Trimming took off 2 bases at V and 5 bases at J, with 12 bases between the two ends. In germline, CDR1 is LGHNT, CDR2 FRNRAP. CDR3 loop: CASGLSIGATGELFF. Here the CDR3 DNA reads TGTGCTAGTGGTTTGAGTATAGGGGCAACCGGGGAGCTGTTTTTT.

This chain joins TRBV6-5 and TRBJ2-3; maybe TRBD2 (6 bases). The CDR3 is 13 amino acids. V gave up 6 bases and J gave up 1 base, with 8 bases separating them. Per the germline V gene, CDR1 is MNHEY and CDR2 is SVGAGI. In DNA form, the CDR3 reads TGTGCCAGCAGGGTAGCGGGCACAGATACGCAGTATTTT. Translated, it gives CASRVAGTDTQYF.

The CDR3: CASNPGTTSYEQYF. The CDR3 DNA follows: TGTGCCAGCAACCCCGGGACAACTAGCTACGAGCAGTACTTC. The chain is built from TRBV28 and TRBJ2-7; a weak D match, TRBD1 (6 bases). The CDR3 runs to 14 residues. Germline V gene sequence: CDR1 MDHEN, CDR2 SYDVKM. V lost 7 bases to trimming and J lost 3 bases, with 16 bases between them.

The CDR3 sequence is CASSPDLLAGLNEQFF. The CDR3 DNA reads as TGTGCCAGCAGCCCCGATCTACTAGCGGGCCTCAATGAGCAGTTCTTC. The chain is built from TRBV5-6 and TRBJ2-1, with TRBD2 matching 9 bases. Germline values: CDR1 SGHDT, CDR2 YYEEEE. V lost 4 bases, J lost 6 bases, and 11 bases stayed unmatched. The CDR3 is 16 amino acids.

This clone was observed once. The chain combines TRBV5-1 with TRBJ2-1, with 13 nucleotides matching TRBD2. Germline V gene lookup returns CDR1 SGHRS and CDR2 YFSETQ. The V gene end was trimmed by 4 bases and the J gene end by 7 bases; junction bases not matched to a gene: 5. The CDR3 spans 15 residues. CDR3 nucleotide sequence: TGCGCCAGCAGCCCCGAGGGACTAGCGGGGAATGAGCAGTTCTTC. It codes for CASSPEGLAGNEQFF.

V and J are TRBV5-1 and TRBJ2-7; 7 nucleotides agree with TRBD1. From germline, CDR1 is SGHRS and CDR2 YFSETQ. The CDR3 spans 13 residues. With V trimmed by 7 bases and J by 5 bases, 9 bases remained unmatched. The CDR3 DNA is TGCGCCAGCCTCAAGACAGGGTCCCACGAGCAGTACTTC. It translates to CASLKTGSHEQYF.

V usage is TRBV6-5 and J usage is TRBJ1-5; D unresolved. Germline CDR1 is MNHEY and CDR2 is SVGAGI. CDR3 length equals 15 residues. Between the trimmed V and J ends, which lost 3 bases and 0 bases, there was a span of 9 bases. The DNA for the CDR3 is TGTGCCAGCAGTTATTCGGTGAATAGCAATCAGCCCCAGCATTTT. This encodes CASSYSVNSNQPQHF.

The CDR3 nucleotides read TGTGCCACCAGCGAATCGACTGGTCGAAACACCATATATTTT. Protein sequence: CATSESTGRNTIYF. The V call is TRBV15, the J call TRBJ1-3; no definite D call. There are 14 residues in the CDR3. Trimming stripped 5 bases from V and 5 bases from J, with 13 bases between. In germline, CDR1 is LNHNV, CDR2 YYDKDF (reference sequence). Full variable domain (outside the CDR3, taken from reference TRBV15 and TRBJ1-3): DAMVIQNPRYQVTQFGKPVTLSCSQTLNHNVMYWYQQKSSQAPKLLFHYYDKDFNNEADTPDNFQSRRPNTSFCFLDIRSPGLGDTAMYLCATSESTGRNTIYFGEGSWLTVV.